These 8 T cell receptor beta chains were sequenced from one sample in a study of regulatory T cells in long-lasting Graves disease. As for time point: persistent/refractory GD, antithyroid drugs over 5 years with positive TRAb. The TCR library was made from RNA that had been extracted from PBMCs in TRIzol. Building of the TCR beta libraries involved iRepertoire HTBI primers and Arm-PCR of CDR3 regions. TCRdb recomputed calls from the multiplex PCR reads with MiXCR, one row per CDR3 protein. The table lists 300,000 or so distinct CDR3 sequences, 15% to 20% of them singletons. This material consisted of peripheral blood mononuclear cells (PBMCs), taken when the disease was refractory, from a patient treated with antithyroid drugs. The receptors were sampled from a female donor with Graves disease.

At least ten counts were recorded for this clonotype. The chain couples TRBV28 to TRBJ1-2; D not resolved. The CDR3 covers 14 residues. The V and J ends lost 5 bases and 1 base respectively, with 11 bases between them. Germline lookup yields CDR1 MDHEN and CDR2 SYDVKM. The CDR3 DNA reads as TGTGCCAGCAGTCAAGTGACCGGTAACTATGGCTACACCTTC. Its translation is CASSQVTGNYGYTF.

Turning to this clonotype: This may arise from a read error, as a much more abundant clone is one base away. The conserved phenylalanine or tryptophan normally closing the CDR3 is absent here, so this likely arose from a read error. The chain couples TRBV6-9 to TRBJ1-1; no reliable D call. The CDR3 is 13 residues long. V gave up 3 bases and J gave up 5 bases, with 10 bases separating them. The V gene's germline CDR1 is MNHGY and CDR2 SVAAGI. In DNA form, the CDR3 reads TGTGCCAGCAGTTACGAAGGAGGGACTGAAGCTTTCTAT. Translating gives CASSYEGGTEAFY.

In this sample, this clonotype turned up many times. The V call is TRBV6-1, the J call TRBJ2-5, with D unclear. Germline values: CDR1 MNHNS, CDR2 SASEGT. This CDR3 contains 13 residues. V lost 6 bases and J lost 3, with 11 bases in between. Here the CDR3 reads CASRPTWEETQYF. CDR3 in DNA: TGTGCCAGCAGGCCAACTTGGGAAGAGACCCAGTACTTC.

This clonotype was detected only a few times. The chain carries TRBV30 and TRBJ1-5, with unresolved D. Germline V gene sequence: CDR1 GTSNPN, CDR2 SVGIG (reference sequence). The CDR3 is 13 residues long. The V end lost 3 bases, the J end lost 5 bases, and 11 bases lay between the germline ends. CDR3 bases: TGTGCCTGGAGCGAAAGGCGTTATCAGCCCCAGCATTTT. Its translation: CAWSERRYQPQHF.

The sample holds a few counts of this clonotype. The chain couples TRBV27 to TRBJ1-2, with TRBD1 matching 7 bases. Germline values: CDR1 MNHEY, CDR2 SMNVEV (reference sequence). This CDR3 is built from 15 residues. V lost 4 bases to trimming and J lost 2 bases; unmatched junction nucleotides: 7. The CDR3 spells CASSSPGQPNYGYTF. CDR3 sequence (DNA): TGTGCCAGCAGTTCACCGGGACAGCCAAACTATGGCTACACCTTC.

The CDR3, as DNA: TGCAGTGCTAGAGACCGGGTTGGAGGGAACACTGAAGCTTTCTTT. Translating gives CSARDRVGGNTEAFF. The chain is built from TRBV20-1 and TRBJ1-1; D unclear. CDR3 size: 15 residues. Trimming took 0 bases from V and 1 from J, leaving 12 bases between them. CDR1 and CDR2 from the germline V gene are DFQATT and SNEGSKA (reference sequence).

The chain employs TRBV7-9 and TRBJ1-4, with a weak D call TRBD1 (5 bases). The V gene lost 4 bases and the J gene lost 8 bases, with 8 bases spanning the gap. Germline CDR1 SEHNR, CDR2 FQNEAQ (reference sequence). The CDR3 totals 12 residues. CDR3 in DNA: TGTGCCAGCAGCTCCAGGGAGGAAAAACTGTTTTTT. This gives the protein CASSSREEKLFF.

This clonotype was detected ten times or more. The chain joins TRBV2 to TRBJ1-5, with D tentatively TRBD1 (5 bases). In germline, CDR1 is SNHLY, CDR2 FYNNEI. V was cut by 1 base and J by 3 bases, with 13 bases left in between. CDR3 length: 16 residues. The CDR3 reads CASSEEYGGPNQPQHF. As DNA, the CDR3 is TGTGCCAGCAGTGAAGAGTACGGGGGACCCAATCAGCCCCAGCATTTT.